This T cell receptor (beta chain) appears in the sequencing data of a study of blood T cell repertoires in COVID-19. Study-level information: Acute-phase and convalescent COVID-19 samples originated in the United States, Italy and Spain. Sample material is recorded as cDNA or gDNA derived from T cells, B-cell-depleted T cells, or PBMCs.

Original analysis: Amplification with reference gene primers provided the estimates of nucleated cell counts. This table comes from immunoSEQ multiplex PCR, and its TCRdb copy is limited to in-frame clones, with some not included. The DNA was the basis for D and trimming; V, J and clone size are from that table. The data hold approximately 290,000 clones, with about 85% observed a single time. The CDR3 consists of 16 residues. The rearrangement uses TRBV12-1 and TRBJ2-2; the table's D call of TRBD2 was not tested on the DNA. TRBV12-1 is tagged as a pseudogene. Sequences were obtained from peripheral blood. The receptor comes from a man between 18 and 29 years old with active or convalescent COVID-19. CDR3: CASSFSRERYTGELFF. The CDR3 DNA follows: TGTGCCAGCAGCTTTTCTCGTGAGCGGTACACCGGGGAGCTGTTTTTT.